A single sample is the source of the 17 T cell receptor beta chains below, sequenced in a study of CD8 T cells in ankylosing spondylitis. General study results and limits: Ankylosing spondylitis blood appeared to be characterized by a TCR beta motif of 8 or 9 highly homologous variants.

These receptors' targets are unknown. Each CDR3 protein gets one entry after TCRdb re-called the 5' RACE reads with MiXCR. The sample includes approximately 440,000 distinct CDR3 sequences, 15% to 20% of them seen just once. Input material: blood, either unsorted or a sorted T cell fraction (not recorded which). The receptors come from a male donor with ankylosing spondylitis.

This clonotype occurred a few times. J is TRBJ2-5 and V is TRBV5-5, with D hard to call. CDR3 length equals 17 residues. Looked up from germline, CDR1 is SGHKS and CDR2 is YYEKEE (reference sequence). V gave up 0 bases and J gave up 2 bases, with 17 bases separating them. The CDR3 reads CASSLAVGNPGQETQYF. The CDR3, as DNA: TGTGCCAGCAGCTTGGCCGTGGGGAATCCTGGGCAAGAGACCCAGTACTTC.

Points on this clonotype: Relative to the germline gene, one junction end is altered; a read error may explain this. The V call is TRBV18, the J call TRBJ2-1; tentative D call: TRBD2 (5 bases). The length of the CDR3 is 16 residues. Per the germline V gene, CDR1 is KGHSH and CDR2 is LQKENI. The CDR3 DNA follows: TGTGCCAGCTCCCCACTAATAAACTCGGGGTACAATGAGCAGTTCTTC. Protein sequence: CASSPLINSGYNEQFF.

At least ten counts were recorded for this clonotype. The genes are TRBV12-3 or TRBV12-4 and TRBJ2-1; 7 bases are shared with TRBD1. CDR3 length: 15 residues. With 7 bases clipped from V and 4 bases from J, the junction kept 10 bases outside the gene matches. The CDR3: CASNLGQILYNEQFF. CDR3 sequence (DNA): TGTGCCAGCAACCTGGGACAGATTCTTTACAATGAGCAGTTCTTC.

The V and J genes are TRBV5-1 and TRBJ1-6; D uncertain. This CDR3 has 17 residues. The ends were cut back, 0 bases at V and 0 bases at J, with 10 bases in the middle. Germline loops: CDR1 SGHRS, CDR2 YFSETQ. CDR3 residues: CASSLEGFSSYNSPLHF. CDR3 DNA: TGCGCCAGCAGCTTGGAGGGTTTTAGCTCCTATAATTCACCCCTCCACTTT.

The chain employs TRBV7-2 and TRBJ2-7, with 15 bases aligning to TRBD2. The germline CDR1 and CDR2 sequences are SGHTA and FQGNSA. The CDR3 loop spans 17 amino acids. Trimming took 5 bases from V and 3 from J; bases not matched to a gene: 8. CDR3 nucleotides: TGTGCCAGCAGCAAGGGACTAGCGGGAGGCTTCTTCTACGAGCAGTACTTC. Translating it yields CASSKGLAGGFFYEQYF.

In its sample, this clonotype was seen a few times. The chain employs TRBV12-3 or TRBV12-4 and TRBJ1-4; 7 bases fit TRBD1. Trimming took 5 bases from V and 7 from J; bases not matched to a gene: 10. The length of the CDR3 is 15 residues. The CDR3 DNA is TGTGCCAGCAGTCCCCGACAGGGTTCGGGTGAAAAACTGTTTTTT. Its protein product is CASSPRQGSGEKLFF.

This clonotype appeared many times. This chain links TRBV6-1 with TRBJ2-2, with TRBD2 identical over 9 bases. J lost 4 bases, V lost 2 bases, and 8 bases had no gene match. This CDR3 is built from 17 residues. From germline, CDR1 is MNHNS and CDR2 SASEGT. The DNA for the CDR3 is TGTGCCAGCAGTGAAAGTGCCCTAGCGGGGTCCACCGGGGAGCTGTTTTTT. It yields the protein CASSESALAGSTGELFF.

In this sample, this clonotype turned up many times. The rearrangement links TRBV6-1 to TRBJ1-3, with D uncertain. V shed 6 bases and J shed 1 base, with 10 bases lying between them. Germline V gene sequence: CDR1 MNHNS, CDR2 SASEGT. The length of the CDR3 is 14 residues. The CDR3: CASSQSSSGNTIYF. The CDR3 bases are TGTGCCAGCAGCCAAAGCTCGTCTGGAAACACCATATATTTT.

This sequence joins TRBV20-1 and TRBJ2-6; 10 positions match TRBD1. The CDR3 runs to 16 residues. CDR1 is DFQATT, CDR2 SNEGSKA, per germline (reference sequence). V was pared by 5 bases and J by 0 bases, with 4 bases of the junction left unmatched. The CDR3, as DNA: TGCAGTGCTCCGCGGACAGGGGGCTCTGGGGCCAACGTCCTGACTTTC. Its protein product is CSAPRTGGSGANVLTF.

This chain uses TRBV6-5 with TRBJ2-1; 8 bases line up with TRBD2. Trimming at V came to 0 bases and at J to 7 bases, leaving 8 bases not matched to a gene. Germline V CDR1 and CDR2: MNHEY, SVGAGI. CDR3 length: 16 residues. As DNA, the CDR3 is TGTGCCAGCAGTTACTCGGCCGGGGGGGCCGTAAATGAGCAGTTCTTC. This codes for CASSYSAGGAVNEQFF.

V and J are TRBV3-1 and TRBJ1-2; no definite D call. CDR3 length equals 13 residues. Germline CDR1 is LGHDT and CDR2 is YNNKEL (reference sequence). V was shortened by 0 bases and J by 8 bases, with 10 bases between the two germline ends. The CDR3 sequence is CASSQDLEDGYTF. The CDR3 nucleotides read TGTGCCAGCAGCCAAGATCTCGAGGACGGCTACACCTTC. The full variable domain, with the rest looked up from reference TRBV3-1 and TRBJ1-2, is DTAVSQTPKYLVTQMGNDKSIKCEQNLGHDTMYWYKQDSKKFLKIMFSYNNKELIINETVPNRFSPKSPDKAHLNLHINSLELGDSAVYFCASSQDLEDGYTFGSGTRLTVV.

Ten or more counts support this clonotype. Its ends do not fully match the called genes, so a read error is possible. The CDR3 loop reads CASSPGPQETQYF. The CDR3 nucleotides are TGCGCCAGCAGCCCAGGCCCCCAAGAGACCCAGTACTTC. The V call is TRBV18, the J call TRBJ2-5; D ambiguous. The germline V gene has CDR1 KGHSH and CDR2 LQKENI. The CDR3 extends over 13 amino acids. Combining the CDR3 with reference TRBV18 and TRBJ2-5 gives the whole variable domain NAGVMQNPRHLVRRRGQEARLRCSPMKGHSHVYWYRQLPEEGLKFMVYLQKENIIDESGMPKERFSAEFPKEGPSILRIQQVVRGDSAAYFCASSPGPQETQYFGPGTRLLVL.

This clonotype occurred a few times. The chain is built from TRBV29-1 and TRBJ2-7; D gene uncertain. Trimming took 2 bases from V and 4 from J, leaving 6 bases between them. Per germline, CDR1 SQVTM and CDR2 ANQGSEA. This CDR3 region has 11 residues. CDR3 loop: CSVESGYEQYF. In nucleotides, the CDR3 is TGCAGCGTTGAATCTGGGTACGAGCAGTACTTC.

The chain links TRBV29-1 to TRBJ2-1; 12 bases align to TRBD2. Germline V CDR1 and CDR2: SQVTM, ANQGSEA. The CDR3 is made up of 13 amino acids. J lost 9 bases, V lost 4 bases, and 4 bases had no gene match. The CDR3 DNA is TGCAGCGTTGGCCTAGCGGGGGGGGGTGAGCAGTTCTTC. Translated, it gives CSVGLAGGGEQFF.

This clonotype has more than one count but fewer than ten. The J gene is TRBJ1-5, the V gene TRBV20-1; TRBD1 matches 8 bases. V lost 5 bases to trimming and J lost 5 bases; unmatched junction nucleotides: 8. The germline gives CDR1 DFQATT, CDR2 SNEGSKA (reference sequence). CDR3 length equals 14 residues. CDR3 coding DNA: TGCAGTGCTCCTGGGACAGGTTACTATCAGCCCCAGCATTTT. Translating gives CSAPGTGYYQPQHF.

The J gene is TRBJ2-7, the V gene TRBV7-3; perhaps D is TRBD1 or TRBD2 (5 bases each). The ends were cut back, 5 bases at V and 2 bases at J, with 16 bases in the middle. In germline, CDR1 is SGHTA, CDR2 FQGTGA. The CDR3 is 15 amino acids. The CDR3 sequence is CASSRSGTPAYEQYF. CDR3 coding DNA: TGTGCCAGCAGCCGGTCCGGGACGCCCGCCTACGAGCAGTACTTC.

This clonotype has just a few counts. The CDR3 sequence is CAISRTELNTEAFF. In DNA form, the CDR3 reads TGTGCCATCAGCCGGACAGAGTTGAACACTGAAGCTTTCTTT. The V call is TRBV10-3, the J call TRBJ1-1; D possibly corresponds to TRBD1 (6 bases). The CDR3 contains 14 residues. Germline CDR1 and CDR2: ENHRY and SYGVKD. Trimming left V 6 bases short and J 0 bases short, with 11 bases between.